The clone carrying this TCR beta chain came up a few times. CDR1 MNHEY and CDR2 SVGAGI come from the germline V gene. V gave up 7 bases and J gave up 5 bases, with 12 bases separating them. This CDR3 is built from 13 residues. CD45RO-negative cells were positively selected for CCR7, leaving out terminally differentiated effector memory CD45RA+ cells. The data were obtained in a study of shared clonotypes between healthy human individuals. Profiled with immunoSEQ multiplex PCR; TCRdb holds only in-frame clones, not every one. The sample lists approximately 810,000 clones; around 92% were seen once. This receptor was identified in a young man in good health. V is TRBV6-5 and J is TRBJ2-1; D not certain. Sequencing was carried out using naive CD8+ T cells sorted from blood. CDR3 region: CASKGLRDNEQFF. CDR3 nucleotide sequence: TGTGCCAGCAAGGGCTTACGGGACAATGAGCAGTTCTTC.